The 22 T cell receptor beta chains below all came from one sample that was sequenced in a study of liver allograft versus peripheral blood T cells. Study as a whole: Peripheral blood of the recipients supplied T cell receptor repertoires that were compared with those in transplanted livers.

Via MiXCR, TCRdb re-called the reads, giving one row per CDR3 protein. The profile shows more than 10,000 distinct CDR3 sequences, under 30% of them singletons. These TCRs come from a human patient who had a liver transplant. These T cells may partly come from the graft donor.

By sample share, this clonotype is medium-sized. This chain uses TRBV6-5 with TRBJ2-2; 8 nucleotides match TRBD2. The CDR3 is made up of 15 amino acids. Trimming at V came to 6 bases and at J to 5 bases, leaving 8 bases not matched to a gene. CDR1 MNHEY and CDR2 SVGAGI come from the germline V gene. The DNA of the CDR3 is TGTGCCAGCAGGAGCGGCAGCGGGAGTACCGGGGAGCTGTTTTTT. Protein product: CASRSGSGSTGELFF.

This clonotype is categorized as medium-sized. The chain uses TRBV7-9 and TRBJ2-2, with no clear D. The CDR3 has 14 residues. V dropped 4 bases and J dropped 6 bases, with 12 bases sitting between them. Germline CDR1 and CDR2: SEHNR and FQNEAQ (reference sequence). The CDR3 DNA reads as TGTGCCAGCAGCTCTCCGAATTTTGCCGGGGAGCTGTTTTTT. This gives the protein CASSSPNFAGELFF.

The table lists this clonotype with a few counts. The chain uses TRBV15 and TRBJ2-1; 9 bases fit TRBD2. The junction had 9 bases not matched to a gene; V was cut back by 0 bases and J by 6 bases. Germline V lookup: CDR1 LNHNV, CDR2 YYDKDF (reference sequence). This CDR3 has 17 residues. The CDR3 region is CATSRDSSGGSTNEQFF. In DNA form, the CDR3 reads TGTGCCACCAGCAGAGATTCAAGCGGGGGGTCCACCAATGAGCAGTTCTTC. Combining the CDR3 with reference TRBV15 and TRBJ2-1 gives the whole variable domain DAMVIQNPRYQVTQFGKPVTLSCSQTLNHNVMYWYQQKSSQAPKLLFHYYDKDFNNEADTPDNFQSRRPNTSFCFLDIRSPGLGDTAMYLCATSRDSSGGSTNEQFFGPGTRLTVL.

The V call is TRBV18, the J call TRBJ2-2, with TRBD1 as a possible D gene (5 bases). CDR1 is KGHSH and CDR2 is LQKENI in the germline V gene. V gave up 3 bases and J gave up 4 bases, with 12 bases separating them. The CDR3 spans 15 residues. The chain's CDR3 is CASSPSGFGTGELFF. The CDR3 nucleotides are TGTGCCAGCTCACCTTCAGGGTTCGGCACCGGGGAGCTGTTTTTT.

Details on this clonotype: A much larger clonotype is one base distant, so this may be a read error. The V gene is TRBV19, the J gene TRBJ2-7; 11 positions agree with TRBD1. This CDR3 contains 13 residues. Germline V gene lookup returns CDR1 LNHDA and CDR2 SQIVND (reference sequence). In DNA form, the CDR3 reads TGTGCCAGCAAGGGACAGGGGGACTACGAGAAGTACTTC. Protein product: CASKGQGDYEKYF. Full variable domain (rest looked up from reference TRBV19 and TRBJ2-7): DGGITQSPKYLFRKEGQNVTLSCEQNLNHDAMYWYRQDPGQGLRLIYYSQIVNDFQKGDIAEGYSVSREKKESFPLTVTSAQKNPTAFYLCASKGQGDYEKYFGPGTRLTVT.

This clonotype is classed as medium-sized (0.01 to 0.1%). The chain carries TRBV19 and TRBJ1-1; D not resolved. The CDR3 length is 14 residues. Germline V gene sequence: CDR1 LNHDA, CDR2 SQIVND (reference sequence). Deletions cut 4 bases from V and 2 bases from J, with 11 bases between. The CDR3 is CASSTQSANTEAFF. The CDR3 bases are TGTGCCAGTAGTACACAGTCAGCCAACACTGAAGCTTTCTTT. Filled out from reference TRBV19 and TRBJ1-1, the complete variable domain reads DGGITQSPKYLFRKEGQNVTLSCEQNLNHDAMYWYRQDPGQGLRLIYYSQIVNDFQKGDIAEGYSVSREKKESFPLTVTSAQKNPTAFYLCASSTQSANTEAFFGQGTRLTVV.

The rearrangement uses TRBV6-5 and TRBJ2-7, with D unresolved. This CDR3 has 14 amino acids. Trimming took 4 bases from V and 1 from J, leaving 11 bases between them. The germline V gene encodes CDR1 MNHEY and CDR2 SVGAGI. CDR3 protein: CASSSPVRSYEQYF. The CDR3 DNA is TGTGCCAGCAGTTCCCCAGTTCGGTCCTACGAGCAGTACTTC.

This clonotype appeared a few times. The genes are TRBV12-3 or TRBV12-4 and TRBJ2-2; D is unresolved. Trimming shortened V by 3 bases and J by 3 bases, and 2 bases separated the two germline ends. The CDR3 contains 12 residues. CDR3 in DNA: TGTGCCAGCAGTTTGGACACCGGGGAGCTGTTTTTT. It yields the protein CASSLDTGELFF.

This clonotype was picked up a small number of times. The chain links TRBV19 to TRBJ1-2, with 8 bases that match TRBD1. The V segment lost 6 bases and the J segment 3 bases; nucleotides outside the gene matches: 3. Germline V gene data show CDR1 as LNHDA and CDR2 as SQIVND (reference sequence). CDR3 length: 13 residues. This CDR3 is CASRGQDYYGYTF. Here the CDR3 DNA reads TGTGCCAGTAGGGGACAGGATTACTATGGCTACACCTTC.

The sample holds many counts of this clonotype. The chain combines TRBV5-5 with TRBJ2-7; D is ambiguous. V lost 4 bases to trimming and J lost 1 base, with 12 bases between them. The germline CDR1 and CDR2 sequences are SGHKS and YYEKEE (reference sequence). This CDR3 contains 14 residues. CDR3 bases: TGTGCCAGCAGCAAAGACGGACCATCCTACGAGCAGTACTTC. Its protein is CASSKDGPSYEQYF.

This clonotype was counted between two and nine times. V gene TRBV29-1 combines with J gene TRBJ2-1; D not resolved. CDR3 size: 10 residues. Germline V gives CDR1 SQVTM, CDR2 ANQGSEA. V shed 3 bases and J shed 5 bases, with 2 bases lying between them. The CDR3 nucleotides are TGCAGCGTTGAGCACAATGAGCAGTTCTTC. Protein: CSVEHNEQFF.

This clonotype was seen more than once but under ten times. The J gene is TRBJ2-7, the V gene TRBV18, with TRBD2 matching 9 bases. The CDR3 totals 13 residues. Germline values: CDR1 KGHSH, CDR2 LQKENI. V was pared by 6 bases and J by 7 bases, with 7 bases of the junction left unmatched. This CDR3 reads CASSLAGEHEQYF. The CDR3 region has the DNA TGTGCCAGCTCTTTAGCGGGAGAACATGAGCAGTACTTC. Filled out from reference TRBV18 and TRBJ2-7, the complete variable domain reads NAGVMQNPRHLVRRRGQEARLRCSPMKGHSHVYWYRQLPEEGLKFMVYLQKENIIDESGMPKERFSAEFPKEGPSILRIQQVVRGDSAAYFCASSLAGEHEQYFGPGTRLTVT.

By sample fraction, this clonotype is medium-sized (0.01 to 0.1%). The rearrangement uses TRBV10-3 and TRBJ2-3, with 7 bases lining up with TRBD2. The V gene's germline CDR1 is ENHRY and CDR2 SYGVKD. V was clipped by 3 bases and J by 3 bases; unmatched bases: 3. The CDR3 covers 14 residues. CDR3 in amino acids: CAISDGGGTDTQYF. The CDR3, as DNA: TGTGCCATCAGTGACGGGGGAGGGACAGATACGCAGTATTTT.

This clonotype was counted many times. DNA for the CDR3: TGTGCCAGTAGTATTATGACGGACACAGATACGCAGTATTTT. It is translated as CASSIMTDTDTQYF. This chain links TRBV19 with TRBJ2-3; no reliable D call. Germline V lookup: CDR1 LNHDA, CDR2 SQIVND (reference sequence). This CDR3 spans 14 amino acids. V was cut by 3 bases and J by 2 bases, with 9 bases left in between.

This clonotype counts as medium-sized. The chain has TRBV15 and TRBJ2-4, with 9 nucleotides matching TRBD1. The V and J ends lost 4 bases and 6 bases, in that order; junction bases with no gene match: 4. Looked up from germline, CDR1 is LNHNV and CDR2 is YYDKDF (reference sequence). This CDR3 contains 14 residues. The CDR3 DNA reads as TGTGCCACCAGCATCGGACAGGGGTTAAACATTCAGTACTTC. Protein sequence: CATSIGQGLNIQYF.

This clonotype showed up just a few times. This rearrangement joins TRBV5-5 to TRBJ2-1; 10 bases align to TRBD2. This CDR3 has 15 amino acids. Per the germline V gene, CDR1 is SGHKS and CDR2 is YYEKEE (reference sequence). V trimming: 4 bases; J trimming: 10 bases; junction bases outside the gene matches: 11. The CDR3 is CASSPSGRASSEQFF. DNA for the CDR3: TGTGCCAGCAGCCCCAGCGGGAGGGCCTCGTCGGAGCAGTTCTTC.

There are many counts of this clonotype. The rearrangement uses TRBV6-1 and TRBJ2-7, with 11 bases identical to TRBD2. The CDR3 extends over 16 amino acids. CDR1 is MNHNS, CDR2 SASEGT, per germline. V lost 0 bases and J lost 3; bases outside the gene matches: 4. CDR3 residues: CASSEASGLAVYEQYF. CDR3 nucleotide sequence: TGTGCCAGCAGTGAAGCTTCGGGACTAGCGGTCTACGAGCAGTACTTC.

This clonotype is labeled medium-sized. The chain combines TRBV6-1 with TRBJ2-5; 9 positions match TRBD2. The CDR3 runs to 13 residues. Trimming removed 2 bases from V and 7 bases from J; junction bases left unmatched: 2. Germline assignment: CDR1 MNHNS and CDR2 SASEGT. The CDR3 region has the DNA TGTGCCAGCAGTGAATCGCGGGGGGGGACCCAGTACTTC. This gives the protein CASSESRGGTQYF.

At least ten counts were recorded for this clonotype. The rearrangement joins TRBV30 to TRBJ1-4, with 8 bases fitting TRBD1. Germline V CDR1 and CDR2: GTSNPN, SVGIG (reference sequence). Losses at the gene ends were 7 bases for V and 6 bases for J; bases not matched to a gene: 10. The CDR3 totals 14 residues. The DNA of the CDR3 is TGTGCCTTCTCCCCAGGGGGCGGGGATGAAAAACTGTTTTTT. It encodes CAFSPGGGDEKLFF.

In its sample, this clonotype ranks as medium-sized (0.01 to 0.1%). The V call is TRBV18, the J call TRBJ2-5; maybe TRBD2 (6 bases). This CDR3 region has 12 residues. V lost 10 bases and J 2 bases, leaving 11 bases between the germline ends. CDR1 is KGHSH and CDR2 is LQKENI in the germline V gene. The DNA of the CDR3 is TGTGCCACCGGGAGTGGGCAAGAGACCCAGTACTTC. Its protein is CATGSGQETQYF.

The rearrangement links TRBV27 to TRBJ1-6; possibly TRBD1 for D (5 bases). Trimming shortened V by 6 bases and J by 9 bases, and 21 bases separated the two germline ends. There are 16 residues in the CDR3. Germline CDR1 is MNHEY and CDR2 is SMNVEV (reference sequence). The CDR3 sequence: CASSHSPGDRASPLHF. CDR3 bases: TGTGCCAGCAGCCATAGCCCCGGAGACAGAGCTTCACCCCTCCACTTT.

The chain employs TRBV29-1 and TRBJ2-1; 8 positions agree with TRBD2. J lost 4 bases, V lost 3 bases, and 5 bases had no gene match. Germline V CDR1 and CDR2: SQVTM, ANQGSEA. The CDR3 length is 14 residues. CDR3 residues: CSVDNSGVYNEQFF. In nucleotides, the CDR3 is TGCAGCGTTGACAATAGCGGGGTTTACAATGAGCAGTTCTTC.